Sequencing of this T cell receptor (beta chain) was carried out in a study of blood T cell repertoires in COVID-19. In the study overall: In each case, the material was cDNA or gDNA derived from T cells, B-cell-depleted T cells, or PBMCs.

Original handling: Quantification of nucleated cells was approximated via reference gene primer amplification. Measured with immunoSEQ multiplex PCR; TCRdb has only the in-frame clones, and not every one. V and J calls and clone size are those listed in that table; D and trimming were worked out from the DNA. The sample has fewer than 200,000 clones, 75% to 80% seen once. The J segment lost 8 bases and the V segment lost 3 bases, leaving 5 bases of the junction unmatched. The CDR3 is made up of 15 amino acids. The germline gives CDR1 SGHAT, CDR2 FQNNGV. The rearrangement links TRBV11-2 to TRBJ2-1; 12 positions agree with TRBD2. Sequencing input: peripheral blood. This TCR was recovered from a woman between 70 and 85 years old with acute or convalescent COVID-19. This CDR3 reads CASSFTSGRIHEQFF. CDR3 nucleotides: TGTGCCAGCAGCTTCACTAGCGGGAGGATCCATGAGCAGTTCTTC.